The 13 T cell receptor beta chains presented below share a single source sample, sequenced in a study of T cells in Graves' hyperthyroidism and ophthalmopathy. RNA transcripts served as the template for amplifying TCR beta CDR3 regions. HTBI primers were employed in a first-round RT-PCR of the TCR CDR3. TCRdb reprocessed the multiplex PCR reads via MiXCR and lists one record per CDR3 protein. The repertoire holds about 520,000 distinct CDR3 sequences, with less than 25% as singletons. The sample taken for sequencing was blood. The receptors come from a man aged 18 to 30 with Graves' hyperthyroidism.

This clonotype has a handful of counts. The J gene is TRBJ2-2, the V gene TRBV28; no definite D call. Trimming took 7 bases from V and 0 from J, leaving 15 bases between them. The germline CDR1 and CDR2 sequences are MDHEN and SYDVKM. This CDR3 is built from 16 residues. The CDR3 here is CASTNRREANTGELFF. CDR3 sequence (DNA): TGTGCCAGCACCAATCGTAGGGAAGCGAACACCGGGGAGCTGTTTTTT.

This clonotype appeared a few times. An end of the junction differs from the germline gene, which may be a read error. The J gene is TRBJ1-1, the V gene TRBV12-5; D is uncertain. Germline V gives CDR1 LGHNT, CDR2 FRNRAP. This CDR3 comprises 15 residues. The CDR3 DNA reads as TGTGTTAGTGGGCAGACGGAGCGGTTGAGGGCTGAAGCTTGCTTT. Residues: CVSGQTERLRAEACF.

This clonotype was observed at least ten times. This chain uses TRBV6-1 with TRBJ1-2; 7 bases are shared with TRBD1. CDR1 is MNHNS, CDR2 SASEGT, per germline. The CDR3 length is 15 residues. Trimming at V came to 6 bases and at J to 4 bases, leaving 11 bases not matched to a gene. Written as DNA, the CDR3 is TGTGCCAGCAGCCAAGGGGACAGAGAATCCTATGGCTACACCTTC. Residues: CASSQGDRESYGYTF.

The rearrangement links TRBV29-1 to TRBJ1-1, with D maybe TRBD1 (6 bases). Trimming pared 0 bases from V and 9 bases from J, leaving 23 bases between. Looked up from germline, CDR1 is SQVTM and CDR2 is ANQGSEA. The CDR3 totals 16 residues. CDR3 sequence reads: CSVEDPGEGNQGKAFF. The CDR3 bases are TGCAGCGTTGAAGACCCCGGCGAGGGGAATCAGGGGAAAGCTTTCTTT.

This chain links TRBV6-1 with TRBJ2-5; D unresolved. The CDR3 sequence is 12 residues long. Germline V gives CDR1 MNHNS, CDR2 SASEGT. Trimming stripped 7 bases from V and 2 bases from J, with 8 bases between. The CDR3 DNA reads TGTGCCAGCACATGGGGACAAGAGACCCAGTACTTC. Protein sequence: CASTWGQETQYF.

V gene TRBV11-2 combines with J gene TRBJ1-1; 10 nucleotides match TRBD1. The germline V gene encodes CDR1 SGHAT and CDR2 FQNNGV. This CDR3 has 15 amino acids. The junction had 9 bases not matched to a gene; V was cut back by 5 bases and J by 6 bases. CDR3 protein: CASSPGQGGVAEAFF. The CDR3, as DNA: TGTGCCAGCAGCCCCGGACAGGGGGGAGTGGCTGAAGCTTTCTTT.

Only a few counts were recorded for this clonotype. The chain employs TRBV20-1 and TRBJ2-2; possibly TRBD2 for D (6 bases). CDR1 and CDR2 from the germline V gene are DFQATT and SNEGSKA (reference sequence). Trimming took off 1 base at V and 0 bases at J, with 6 bases between the two ends. This CDR3 contains 14 residues. The CDR3 is CSARGTTNTGELFF. CDR3 nucleotide sequence: TGCAGTGCTAGAGGGACTACGAACACCGGGGAGCTGTTTTTT.

At least ten counts were recorded for this clonotype. CDR3: CASSPPLRRRVIGYTF. CDR3 DNA: TGCGCCAGCAGCCCCCCACTTCGGAGAAGGGTTATTGGCTACACCTTC. This chain connects TRBV4-1 to TRBJ1-2; D is unresolved. The ends were cut back, 4 bases at V and 7 bases at J, with 22 bases in the middle. The germline V gene has CDR1 MGHRA and CDR2 YSYEKL. The CDR3 has 16 residues.

This rearrangement joins TRBV4-1 to TRBJ2-5; D gene uncertain. V was cut by 2 bases and J by 0 bases, with 13 bases left in between. The CDR3 spans 16 residues. CDR1 MGHRA and CDR2 YSYEKL come from the germline V gene. The CDR3: CASSQPPPPDQETQYF. The CDR3 DNA follows: TGCGCCAGCAGCCAACCTCCGCCCCCAGACCAAGAGACCCAGTACTTC.

This clonotype has more than one count but fewer than ten. V usage is TRBV12-3 or TRBV12-4 and J usage is TRBJ2-7; 9 bases are shared with TRBD1. J gave up 3 bases and V 5 bases, and 14 bases lay outside the gene matches. The CDR3 runs to 17 residues. This CDR3 reads CASSPSGTGYEDYEQYF. The DNA for the CDR3 is TGTGCCAGCAGTCCCTCCGGGACAGGGTACGAGGACTACGAGCAGTACTTC.

This clonotype came up many times. The chain recombines TRBV5-1 with TRBJ1-1; 9 nucleotides agree with TRBD1. After removal of 4 bases from V and 4 bases from J, the junction contained 14 bases not matched to a gene. Germline V lookup: CDR1 SGHRS, CDR2 YFSETQ. The CDR3 sequence is 17 residues long. The CDR3 protein is CASSMGPGTGMGTEAFF. The CDR3 nucleotides are TGCGCCAGCAGCATGGGTCCCGGGACAGGGATGGGCACTGAAGCTTTCTTT.

Many counts were recorded for this clonotype. This chain joins TRBV27 and TRBJ1-1, with 12 bases lining up with TRBD1. The junction had 11 bases not matched to a gene; V was cut back by 5 bases and J by 10 bases. Germline V gene data show CDR1 as MNHEY and CDR2 as SMNVEV (reference sequence). CDR3 size: 15 residues. In DNA, the CDR3 is TGTGCCAGCAGTCCGGGACAGGGGGCTCCTCGTCCAGCTTTCTTT. It codes for CASSPGQGAPRPAFF.

The gene calls are TRBV6-4 and TRBJ2-1, with no clear D. Germline assignment: CDR1 MRHNA and CDR2 SNTAGT. V was shortened by 3 bases and J by 4 bases, with 13 bases between the two germline ends. The CDR3 extends over 15 amino acids. The CDR3 is CASSERTYVYNEQFF. Here the CDR3 DNA reads TGTGCCAGCAGTGAGAGAACTTACGTTTACAATGAGCAGTTCTTC.